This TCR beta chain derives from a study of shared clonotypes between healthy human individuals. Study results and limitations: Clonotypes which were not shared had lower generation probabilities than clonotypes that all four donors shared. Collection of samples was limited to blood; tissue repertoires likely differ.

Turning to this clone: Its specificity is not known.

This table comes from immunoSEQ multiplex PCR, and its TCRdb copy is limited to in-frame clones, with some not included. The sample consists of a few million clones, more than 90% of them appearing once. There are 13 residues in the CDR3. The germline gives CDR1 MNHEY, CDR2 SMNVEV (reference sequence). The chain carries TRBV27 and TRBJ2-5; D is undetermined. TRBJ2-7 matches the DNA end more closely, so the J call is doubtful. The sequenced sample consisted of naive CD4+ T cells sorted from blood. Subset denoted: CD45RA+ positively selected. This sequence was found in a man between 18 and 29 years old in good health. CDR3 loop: CASSLVGSYEQYF. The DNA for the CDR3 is TGTGCCAGCAGTTTAGTTGGCTCCTACGAGCAGTACTTC.